This T cell receptor beta chain was identified during a study of Graves' ophthalmopathy and Graves' hyperthyroidism. Regarding the study as a whole: The 13-signature model separated ophthalmopathy from stable hyperthyroidism at 85% to 90% sensitivity and around 80% specificity.

The sequenced template was RNA, covering the TCR beta CDR3 region. HTBI primers primed a first-round RT-PCR, and a second-round multiplex PCR followed. TCRdb re-called the multiplex PCR reads through MiXCR, storing one row per CDR3 protein. The sample carries over a million distinct CDR3 sequences, about two fifths recorded once. Certain patients, namely those with other autoimmune diseases, uncontrolled infections, pregnancy or lactation, were excluded. Diagnostic conclusions were grounded in clinical symptoms, serum thyroxine, TRAb, thyroid ultrasound and orbital computed tomography. Concerning this clonotype: Its antigen remains unidentified.

The CDR3 has 15 amino acids. Germline CDR1 reads SGHAT; CDR2 reads FQNNGV. V was trimmed by 5 bases and J by 7 bases, leaving 20 bases between them. Sequenced input: peripheral blood or thyroid tissue (not recorded which). The sequence was obtained from an adult man with Graves' hyperthyroidism. The chain uses TRBV11-2 and TRBJ1-2, with D perhaps TRBD1 (5 bases). The CDR3 protein is CASSREDSSWGGYTF. The CDR3 nucleotides are TGTGCCAGCAGCCGGGAAGACAGCTCTTGGGGTGGCTACACCTTC. The full variable domain, with the rest looked up from reference TRBV11-2 and TRBJ1-2, is EAGVAQSPRYKIIEKRQSVAFWCNPISGHATLYWYQQILGQGPKLLIQFQNNGVVDDSQLPKDRFSAERLKGVDSTLKIQPAKLEDSAVYLCASSREDSSWGGYTFGSGTRLTVV.